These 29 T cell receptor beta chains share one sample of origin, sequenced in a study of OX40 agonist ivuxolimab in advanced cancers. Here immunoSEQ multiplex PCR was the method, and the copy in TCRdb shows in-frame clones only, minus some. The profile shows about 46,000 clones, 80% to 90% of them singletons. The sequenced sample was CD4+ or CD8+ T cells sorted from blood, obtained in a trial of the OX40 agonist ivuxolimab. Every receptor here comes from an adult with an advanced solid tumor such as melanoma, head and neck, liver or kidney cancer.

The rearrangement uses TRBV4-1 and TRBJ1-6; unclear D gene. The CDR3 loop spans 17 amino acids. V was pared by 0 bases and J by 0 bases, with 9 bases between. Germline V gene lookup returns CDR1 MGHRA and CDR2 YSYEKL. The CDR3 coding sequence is TGCGCCAGCAGCCAAGAGGCGGATTACTCCTATAATTCACCCCTCCACTTT. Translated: CASSQEADYSYNSPLHF.

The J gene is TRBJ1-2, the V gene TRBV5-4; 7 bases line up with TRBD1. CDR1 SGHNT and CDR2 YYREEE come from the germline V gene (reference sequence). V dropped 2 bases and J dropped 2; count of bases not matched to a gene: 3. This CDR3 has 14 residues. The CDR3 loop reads CASSFPTGNYGYTF. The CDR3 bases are TGTGCCAGCAGCTTCCCGACAGGGAACTATGGCTACACCTTC.

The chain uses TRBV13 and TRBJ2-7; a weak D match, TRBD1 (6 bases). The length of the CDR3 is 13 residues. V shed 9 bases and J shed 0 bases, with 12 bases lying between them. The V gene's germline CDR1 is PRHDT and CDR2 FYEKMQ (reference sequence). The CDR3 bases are TGTGCCAGTGGGTGGACAGCCTCCTACGAGCAGTACTTC. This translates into CASGWTASYEQYF.

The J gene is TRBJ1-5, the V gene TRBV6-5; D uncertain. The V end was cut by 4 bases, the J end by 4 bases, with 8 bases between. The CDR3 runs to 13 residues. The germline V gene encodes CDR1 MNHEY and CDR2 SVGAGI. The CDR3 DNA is TGTGCCAGCAGTTTATCTGAGAATCAGCCCCAGCATTTT. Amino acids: CASSLSENQPQHF.

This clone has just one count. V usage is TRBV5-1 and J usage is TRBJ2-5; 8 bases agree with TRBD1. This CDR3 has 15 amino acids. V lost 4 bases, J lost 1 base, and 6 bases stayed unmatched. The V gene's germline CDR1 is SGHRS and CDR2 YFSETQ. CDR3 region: CASSTPDRAQETQYF. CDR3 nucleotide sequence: TGCGCCAGCAGCACCCCGGACAGGGCCCAAGAGACCCAGTACTTC.

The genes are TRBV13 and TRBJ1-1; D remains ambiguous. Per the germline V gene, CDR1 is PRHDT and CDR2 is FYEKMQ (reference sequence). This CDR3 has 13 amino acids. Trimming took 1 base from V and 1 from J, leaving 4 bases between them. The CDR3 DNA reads TGTGCCAGCAGCTTAGAAACGAACACTGAAGCTTTCTTT. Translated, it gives CASSLETNTEAFF.

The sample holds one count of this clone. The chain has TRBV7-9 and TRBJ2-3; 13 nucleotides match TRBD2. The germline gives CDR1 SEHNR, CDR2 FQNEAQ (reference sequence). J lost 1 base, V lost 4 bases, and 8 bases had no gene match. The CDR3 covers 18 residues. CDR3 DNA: TGTGCCAGCAGCTCGAGACTAGCGGGGGGACTTGGCACAGATACGCAGTATTTT. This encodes CASSSRLAGGLGTDTQYF. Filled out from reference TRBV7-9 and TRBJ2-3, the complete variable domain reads DTGVSQNPRHKITKRGQNVTFRCDPISEHNRLYWYRQTLGQGPEFLTYFQNEAQLEKSRLLSDRFSAERPKGSFSTLEIQRTEQGDSAMYLCASSSRLAGGLGTDTQYFGPGTRLTVL.

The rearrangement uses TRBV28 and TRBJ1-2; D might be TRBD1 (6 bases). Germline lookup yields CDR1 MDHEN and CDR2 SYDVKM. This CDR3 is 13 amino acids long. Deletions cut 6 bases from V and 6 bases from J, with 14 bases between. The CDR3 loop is CASSRRAGDGYTF. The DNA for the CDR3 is TGTGCCAGCAGCCGAAGGGCAGGGGATGGCTACACCTTC.

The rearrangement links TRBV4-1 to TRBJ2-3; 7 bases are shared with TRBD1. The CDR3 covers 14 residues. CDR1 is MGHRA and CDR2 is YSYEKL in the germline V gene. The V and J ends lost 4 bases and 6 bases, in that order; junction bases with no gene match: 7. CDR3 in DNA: TGCGCCAGCAGCCCGAGACAGGGTATGGATACGCAGTATTTT. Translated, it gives CASSPRQGMDTQYF.

CDR3 sequence (DNA): TGTGCCAGCAGCTTAGATCAGTCAGGGCGCTACACCTTC. Translating gives CASSLDQSGRYTF. This chain uses TRBV11-2 with TRBJ1-2, with D possibly being TRBD1 (5 bases). Germline V gene data show CDR1 as SGHAT and CDR2 as FQNNGV. The CDR3 runs to 13 residues. V was shortened by 0 bases and J by 9 bases, with 11 bases between the two germline ends. The variable domain in full, completed from reference TRBV11-2 and TRBJ1-2, reads EAGVAQSPRYKIIEKRQSVAFWCNPISGHATLYWYQQILGQGPKLLIQFQNNGVVDDSQLPKDRFSAERLKGVDSTLKIQPAKLEDSAVYLCASSLDQSGRYTFGSGTRLTVV.

CDR3 in DNA: TGCGCCAGCAGCCAGAATCAGGGGGCTAACTACAATGAGCAGTTCTTC. Its protein is CASSQNQGANYNEQFF. This chain uses TRBV4-1 with TRBJ2-1; 8 bases fit TRBD1. V gave up 3 bases and J gave up 3 bases; unmatched junction bases: 7. CDR1 and CDR2 (germline): MGHRA, YSYEKL. The CDR3 loop spans 16 amino acids.

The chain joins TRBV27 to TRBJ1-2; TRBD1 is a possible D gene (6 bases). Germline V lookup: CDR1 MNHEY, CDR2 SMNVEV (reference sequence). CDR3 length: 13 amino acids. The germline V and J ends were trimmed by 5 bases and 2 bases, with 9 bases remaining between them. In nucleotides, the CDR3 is TGTGCCAGCAGTCCCGACAGGAACTATGGCTACACCTTC. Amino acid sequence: CASSPDRNYGYTF.

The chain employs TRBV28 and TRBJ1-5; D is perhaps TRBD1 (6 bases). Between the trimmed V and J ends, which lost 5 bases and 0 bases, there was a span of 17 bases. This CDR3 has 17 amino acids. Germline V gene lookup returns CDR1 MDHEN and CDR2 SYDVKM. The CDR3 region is CASSPPGGHSSNQPQHF. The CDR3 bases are TGTGCCAGCAGTCCCCCGGGGGGGCATAGTAGCAATCAGCCCCAGCATTTT.

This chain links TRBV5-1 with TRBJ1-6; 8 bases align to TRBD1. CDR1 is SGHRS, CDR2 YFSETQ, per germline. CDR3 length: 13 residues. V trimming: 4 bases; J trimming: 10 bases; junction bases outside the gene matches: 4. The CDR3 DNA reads TGCGCCAGCAGCCAGGGGGCAGAATCACCCCTCCACTTT. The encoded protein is CASSQGAESPLHF.

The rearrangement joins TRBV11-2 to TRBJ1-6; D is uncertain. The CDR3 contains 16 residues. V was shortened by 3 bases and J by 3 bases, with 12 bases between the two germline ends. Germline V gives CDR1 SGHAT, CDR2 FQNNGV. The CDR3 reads CASSLTPAGYNSPLHF. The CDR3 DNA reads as TGTGCCAGCAGCTTGACCCCCGCGGGCTATAATTCACCCCTCCACTTT.

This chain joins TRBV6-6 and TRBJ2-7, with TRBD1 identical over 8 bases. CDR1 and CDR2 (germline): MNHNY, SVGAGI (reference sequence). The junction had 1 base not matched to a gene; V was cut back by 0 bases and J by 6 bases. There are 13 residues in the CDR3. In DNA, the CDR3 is TGTGCCAGCAGTTACTCGGACAGGGTCGAGCAGTACTTC. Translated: CASSYSDRVEQYF.

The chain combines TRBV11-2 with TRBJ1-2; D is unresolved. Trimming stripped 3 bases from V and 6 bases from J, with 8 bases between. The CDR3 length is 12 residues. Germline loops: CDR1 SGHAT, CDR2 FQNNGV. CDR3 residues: CASSFNTDGYTF. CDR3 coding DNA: TGTGCCAGCAGCTTCAATACCGATGGCTACACCTTC.

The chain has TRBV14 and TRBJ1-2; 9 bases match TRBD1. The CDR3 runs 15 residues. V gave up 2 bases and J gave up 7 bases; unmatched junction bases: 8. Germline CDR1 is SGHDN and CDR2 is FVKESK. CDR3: CASSQQTGGFGGYTF. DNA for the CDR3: TGTGCCAGCAGCCAACAAACAGGGGGCTTTGGTGGCTACACCTTC. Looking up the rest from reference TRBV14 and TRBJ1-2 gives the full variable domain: EAGVTQFPSHSVIEKGQTVTLRCDPISGHDNLYWYRRVMGKEIKFLLHFVKESKQDESGMPNNRFLAERTGGTYSTLKVQPAELEDSGVYFCASSQQTGGFGGYTFGSGTRLTVV.

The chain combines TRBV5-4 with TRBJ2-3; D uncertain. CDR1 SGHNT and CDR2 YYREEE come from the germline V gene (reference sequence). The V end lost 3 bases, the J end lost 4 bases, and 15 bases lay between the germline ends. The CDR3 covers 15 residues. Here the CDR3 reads CASSSPYRESDTQYF. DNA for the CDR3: TGTGCCAGCAGCTCCCCCTACAGAGAGTCAGATACGCAGTATTTT.

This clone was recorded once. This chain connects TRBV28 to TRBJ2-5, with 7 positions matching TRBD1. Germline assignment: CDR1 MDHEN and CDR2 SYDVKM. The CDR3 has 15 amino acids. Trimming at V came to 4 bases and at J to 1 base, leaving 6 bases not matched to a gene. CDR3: CASSSAGTAQETQYF. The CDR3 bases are TGTGCCAGCAGTTCGGCCGGGACAGCCCAAGAGACCCAGTACTTC.

CDR3 sequence (DNA): TGTGCCAGCAGCTCGGGACGGTATAACTATGGCTACACCTTC. This codes for CASSSGRYNYGYTF. This chain connects TRBV7-2 to TRBJ1-2; a possible D gene is TRBD1 (5 bases). The CDR3 sequence is 14 residues long. CDR1 is SGHTA, CDR2 FQGNSA, per germline. The V end lost 4 bases, the J end lost 1 base, and 10 bases lay between the germline ends.

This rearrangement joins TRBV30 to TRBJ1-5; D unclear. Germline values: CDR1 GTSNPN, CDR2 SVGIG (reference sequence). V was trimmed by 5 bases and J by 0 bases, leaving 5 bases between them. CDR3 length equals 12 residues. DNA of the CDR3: TGTGCCTGGTCTTATAGCAATCAGCCCCAGCATTTT. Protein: CAWSYSNQPQHF. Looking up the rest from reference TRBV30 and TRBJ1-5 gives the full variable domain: SQTIHQWPATLVQPVGSPLSLECTVEGTSNPNLYWYRQAAGRGLQLLFYSVGIGQISSEVPQNLSASRPQDRQFILSSKKLLLSDSGFYLCAWSYSNQPQHFGDGTRLSIL.

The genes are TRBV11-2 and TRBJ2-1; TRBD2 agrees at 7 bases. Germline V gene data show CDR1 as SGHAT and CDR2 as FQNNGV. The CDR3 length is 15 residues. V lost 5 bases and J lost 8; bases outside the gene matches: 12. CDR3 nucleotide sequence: TGTGCCAGCAGCACGCGGGGAGGGAGGGATGATGAGCAGTTCTTC. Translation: CASSTRGGRDDEQFF.

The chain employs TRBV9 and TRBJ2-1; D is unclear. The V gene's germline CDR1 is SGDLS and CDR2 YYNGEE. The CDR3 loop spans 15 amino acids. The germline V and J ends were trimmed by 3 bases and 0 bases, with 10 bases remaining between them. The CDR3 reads CASSAGSASYNEQFF. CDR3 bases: TGTGCCAGCAGCGCCGGGTCGGCCTCCTACAATGAGCAGTTCTTC.

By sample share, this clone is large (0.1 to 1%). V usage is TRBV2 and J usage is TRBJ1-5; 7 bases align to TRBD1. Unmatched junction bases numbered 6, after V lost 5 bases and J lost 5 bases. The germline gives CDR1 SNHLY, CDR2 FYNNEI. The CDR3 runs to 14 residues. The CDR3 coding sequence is TGTGCCAGCAGTCCTACAGGGGCACATCAGCCCCAGCATTTT. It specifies CASSPTGAHQPQHF.

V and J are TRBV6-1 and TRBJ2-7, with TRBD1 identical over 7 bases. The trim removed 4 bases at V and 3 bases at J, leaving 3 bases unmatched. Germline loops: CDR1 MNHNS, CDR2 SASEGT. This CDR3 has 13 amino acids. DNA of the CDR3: TGTGCCAGCAGTGTCGGGACAGACTACGAGCAGTACTTC. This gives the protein CASSVGTDYEQYF.

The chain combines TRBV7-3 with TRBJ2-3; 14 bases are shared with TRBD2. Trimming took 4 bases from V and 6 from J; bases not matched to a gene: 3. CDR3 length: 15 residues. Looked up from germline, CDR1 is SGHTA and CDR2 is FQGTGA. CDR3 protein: CASSSTSGGADTQYF. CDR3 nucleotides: TGTGCCAGCAGCTCGACTAGCGGGGGGGCGGATACGCAGTATTTT.

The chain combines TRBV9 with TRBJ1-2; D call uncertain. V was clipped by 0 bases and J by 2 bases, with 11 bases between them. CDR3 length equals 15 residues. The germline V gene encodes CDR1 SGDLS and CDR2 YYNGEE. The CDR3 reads CASSVEASPNYGYTF. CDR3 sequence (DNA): TGTGCCAGCAGCGTAGAAGCTTCGCCCAACTATGGCTACACCTTC.

Written as DNA, the CDR3 is TGTGCCACCGGGACTTTTTACAATGAGCAGTTCTTC. As protein: CATGTFYNEQFF. The genes are TRBV4-2 and TRBJ2-1, with a tentative D call TRBD2 (6 bases). There are 12 residues in the CDR3. Germline CDR1 LGHNA, CDR2 YNFKEQ. The germline V and J ends were trimmed by 10 bases and 4 bases, with 11 bases remaining between them.